This TCR beta chain was documented in a study of graft-versus-host responses after intestinal transplantation. Study overall: Those transplanted obtained multivisceral, liver-intestinal, or isolated intestinal grafts. Study results and caveats: There were GvH clones found in recipient marrow, and some of them appeared first in ileum or blood. Peak circulating GvH clone levels were associated with early post-transplant HvG declines.

Concerning this clone itself: Its antigen is not identified.

The repertoire was sequenced with immunoSEQ multiplex PCR; TCRdb's copy has only in-frame clones and lacks some. The table has roughly 100,000 clones, roughly 93% seen once. Specimen: unstimulated CD8+ T cells sorted from spleen or lymph node cells, collected before intestinal transplant. The sequence was collected from a human donor who received an intestinal transplant.

CDR3 sequence: CASSQGRGASGEQYF. The DNA for the CDR3 is TGCGCCAGCAGTCAGGGGCGGGGGGCGAGCGGCGAGCAGTACTTC. The genes are TRBV23-1 and TRBJ2-7; 8 bases fit TRBD2. TRBV23-1 is assigned to the ORF class and has an uncertain function. The CDR3 extends over 15 amino acids. V dropped 3 bases and J dropped 6; count of bases not matched to a gene: 10.